These 19 T cell receptor beta chains share one sample of origin, sequenced in a study of blood T cells in healthy people across ages. Next came a second PCR, run for roughly 6 to 11 cycles, which used a sample-barcoded 5' primer along with a J-beta primer mix. MiXCR, applied by TCRdb to the 5' RACE reads, yields one record per CDR3 protein. The sample consists of 700,000 or so distinct CDR3 sequences, 22% of them appearing once. Material for sequencing was blood. All receptors come from a man between 65 and 80 years old in good health.

At least ten counts were recorded for this clonotype. V gene TRBV11-2 combines with J gene TRBJ2-3; D possibly corresponds to TRBD2 (5 bases). The CDR3 spans 14 residues. Germline V lookup: CDR1 SGHAT, CDR2 FQNNGV. The V gene lost 2 bases and the J gene lost 5 bases, with 11 bases spanning the gap. CDR3: CASSLSQAVDTQYF. The CDR3 nucleotides are TGTGCCAGCAGCTTATCTCAAGCGGTAGATACGCAGTATTTT.

V usage is TRBV7-3 and J usage is TRBJ2-5; D is possibly TRBD2 (6 bases). Matching the DNA end better, TRBJ2-1 makes the J call doubtful. The CDR3 sequence is 11 residues long. Germline lookup yields CDR1 SGHTA and CDR2 FQGTGA. The CDR3 region is CASSFGGAQFF. DNA of the CDR3: TGTGCCAGCAGCTTCGGGGGTGCGCAGTTCTTC.

This clonotype was found a few times. The chain uses TRBV27 and TRBJ2-7; D is unclear. Germline V gene sequence: CDR1 MNHEY, CDR2 SMNVEV (reference sequence). This CDR3 has 16 amino acids. The ends were cut back, 5 bases at V and 3 bases at J, with 20 bases in the middle. This CDR3 reads CASSQSSDNRFYEQYF. In DNA form, the CDR3 reads TGTGCCAGCAGTCAATCCAGCGACAATAGATTCTACGAGCAGTACTTC.

The sample holds many counts of this clonotype. The CDR3 sequence is CSAKKGYNEQFF. The CDR3 DNA sequence: TGCAGTGCCAAGAAGGGTTACAATGAGCAGTTCTTC. The V gene is TRBV20-1, the J gene TRBJ2-1; D not resolved. CDR1 and CDR2 (germline): DFQATT, SNEGSKA (reference sequence). V was pared by 6 bases and J by 4 bases, with 10 bases between. This CDR3 is 12 amino acids long.

Concerning this clonotype: Germline is not matched at one junction end, which may reflect a read error. The chain recombines TRBV7-2 with TRBJ2-5; 14 bases map to TRBD2. The CDR3 runs to 15 residues. Germline V gives CDR1 SGHTA, CDR2 FQGNSA. CDR3 loop: CASSLGLAGANEQSF. CDR3 nucleotide sequence: TGTGCCAGCAGCTTGGGACTAGCGGGAGCGAATGAGCAGTCCTTC.

This clonotype was detected a few times. V usage is TRBV9 and J usage is TRBJ2-5; possibly TRBD1 for D (5 bases). The CDR3 runs to 15 residues. Per germline, CDR1 SGDLS and CDR2 YYNGEE. Trimming cost V 2 bases and J 3 bases, with 14 bases left between them. Here the CDR3 reads CASSVGAGQEETQYF. DNA of the CDR3: TGTGCCAGCAGCGTTGGGGCAGGGCAAGAAGAGACCCAGTACTTC.

This clonotype occurred a few times. V usage is TRBV7-9 and J usage is TRBJ2-2; no clear D. Germline CDR1 reads SEHNR; CDR2 reads FQNEAQ (reference sequence). The CDR3 loop spans 13 amino acids. Between the trimmed V and J ends, which lost 5 bases and 2 bases, there was a span of 6 bases. CDR3: CASSNLNTGELFF. CDR3 nucleotides: TGTGCCAGCAGCAACCTTAACACCGGGGAGCTGTTTTTT.

The chain links TRBV15 to TRBJ2-3, with D maybe TRBD1 (6 bases). The CDR3 consists of 15 residues. The germline V and J ends were trimmed by 3 bases and 1 base, with 11 bases remaining between them. Per germline, CDR1 LNHNV and CDR2 YYDKDF (reference sequence). CDR3 protein: CATSSRRTGTDTQYF. The CDR3 coding sequence is TGTGCCACCAGCAGCCGTCGGACAGGCACAGATACGCAGTATTTT.

The table lists this clonotype with many counts. The rearrangement uses TRBV6-5 and TRBJ1-1; D gene unclear. The CDR3 has 13 residues. The V end was cut by 2 bases, the J end by 2 bases, with 6 bases between. Per germline, CDR1 MNHEY and CDR2 SVGAGI. CDR3 in DNA: TGTGCCAGCAGTTACGAGGGTAACACTGAAGCTTTCTTT. This translates into CASSYEGNTEAFF.

V usage is TRBV12-3 or TRBV12-4 and J usage is TRBJ2-3, with D uncertain. The CDR3 is 16 residues long. V was trimmed by 5 bases and J by 0 bases, leaving 15 bases between them. The chain's CDR3 is CASSPRRITSTDTQYF. DNA for the CDR3: TGTGCCAGCAGTCCAAGACGGATAACTAGCACAGATACGCAGTATTTT.

This clonotype has at least ten counts. The V gene is TRBV20-1, the J gene TRBJ1-2; D remains unclear. V shed 3 bases and J shed 6 bases, with 11 bases lying between them. Germline V gene lookup returns CDR1 DFQATT and CDR2 SNEGSKA (reference sequence). CDR3 length: 12 residues. CDR3 bases: TGCAGTGCTAGTGGGCCGCGGGATGGCTACACCTTC. Protein product: CSASGPRDGYTF.

V usage is TRBV6-1 and J usage is TRBJ2-6; 9 bases line up with TRBD1. V shed 4 bases and J 2 bases; nucleotides not matched to a gene: 12. This CDR3 has 19 amino acids. Germline V CDR1 and CDR2: MNHNS, SASEGT. In DNA, the CDR3 is TGTGCCAGCAGTGTTCTACAGGGGGCGTTAGTACCTGGGGCCAACGTCCTGACTTTC. Translated: CASSVLQGALVPGANVLTF.

The chain joins TRBV20-1 to TRBJ1-2, with D unresolved. CDR1 DFQATT and CDR2 SNEGSKA come from the germline V gene (reference sequence). Trimming cost V 5 bases and J 6 bases, with 10 bases left between them. The CDR3 runs 11 residues. The CDR3, as DNA: TGCAGTGCTTACGGGGTTAATGGCTACACCTTC. Encoded protein: CSAYGVNGYTF.

The sample holds a few counts of this clonotype. The chain employs TRBV10-3 and TRBJ2-7, with 8 bases matching TRBD2. Trimming cost V 4 bases and J 5 bases; bases outside gene matches: 7. Germline V gives CDR1 ENHRY, CDR2 SYGVKD. The CDR3 extends over 14 amino acids. The CDR3 sequence is CAISGRGARDEQYV. Here the CDR3 DNA reads TGTGCCATCAGTGGGCGGGGGGCGCGTGACGAGCAGTACGTC.

The genes are TRBV6-6 and TRBJ2-3; D gene uncertain. V was shortened by 2 bases and J by 0 bases, with 3 bases between the two germline ends. CDR1 is MNHNY, CDR2 SVGAGI, per germline (reference sequence). The CDR3 spans 13 residues. CDR3 DNA sequence: TGTGCCAGCAGTTACATAAGCACAGATACGCAGTATTTT. Translating gives CASSYISTDTQYF.

This clonotype was counted only a few times. V is TRBV28 and J is TRBJ1-1, with D unclear. V was pared by 6 bases and J by 3 bases, with 8 bases between. The CDR3 spans 12 residues. Germline-derived CDR1 and CDR2 are MDHEN and SYDVKM. The CDR3, as DNA: TGTGCCAGCAGCTCCTCGCACACTGAAGCTTTCTTT. It encodes CASSSSHTEAFF.

This clonotype was seen a handful of times. The chain links TRBV12-3 or TRBV12-4 to TRBJ1-2, with unresolved D. Trimming cost V 0 bases and J 6 bases, with 11 bases left between them. CDR3 size: 14 residues. The CDR3 DNA reads TGTGCCAGCAGTTTAGCGCACCGACTAGATGGCTACACCTTC. Protein sequence: CASSLAHRLDGYTF.

The CDR3 reads CASSPRGVGDTQYF. As DNA, the CDR3 is TGCGCCAGCAGCCCGAGGGGGGTCGGAGATACGCAGTATTTT. This sequence joins TRBV10-2 and TRBJ2-3; D may match TRBD1 or TRBD2 (6 bases each). Germline CDR1 and CDR2: WSHSY and SAAADI. The CDR3 spans 14 residues. Trimming removed 6 bases from V and 5 bases from J, with 15 bases in between.

J is TRBJ2-3 and V is TRBV19, with TRBD1 identical over 8 bases. CDR3 size: 14 residues. The germline V gene encodes CDR1 LNHDA and CDR2 SQIVND (reference sequence). Trimming at V came to 5 bases and at J to 6 bases, leaving 7 bases not matched to a gene. The DNA of the CDR3 is TGTGCCAGTAGTCCCCGGACAGGGAAGGATACGCAGTATTTT. Amino acids: CASSPRTGKDTQYF.